The 29 T cell receptor beta chains below come from one sample, sequenced in a study of cytomegalovirus exposure and HLA in healthy donors. The PCR used 60 Vbeta and 13 Jbeta primers. Sequencing used immunoSEQ multiplex PCR; TCRdb keeps in-frame clones, though not all of them. This table lists roughly 80,000 clones. The specimen sequenced was PBMCs. The receptors derive from a girl under 18 in good health and CMV-seropositive.

With regard to this clone: One junction end does not reproduce the germline sequence, and a read error may be involved. The V gene is TRBV29-1, the J gene TRBJ2-7, with D possibly matching TRBD1 (5 bases). The CDR3 sequence is 17 residues long. CDR1 and CDR2 (germline): SQVTM, ANQGSEA. The CDR3 protein is CSVEAYQGPDLAYEQSF. CDR3 coding DNA: TGCAGCGTTGAAGCTTACCAGGGTCCTGACCTTGCCTACGAGCAGTCCTTC.

Points on this clone: Other DNA sequences in this sample translate to the same CDR3. The V gene is TRBV30, the J gene TRBJ2-3, with D perhaps TRBD1 (6 bases). This CDR3 is 10 amino acids long. V was pared by 5 bases and J by 6 bases, with 6 bases between. Germline CDR1 is GTSNPN and CDR2 is SVGIG (reference sequence). The CDR3 nucleotides are TGTGCCTGGGACAGGGATACGCAGTATTTT. Protein sequence: CAWDRDTQYF.

The V gene is TRBV6-5, the J gene TRBJ1-6; D possibly corresponds to TRBD1 (6 bases). Between the trimmed V and J ends, which lost 2 bases and 5 bases, there was a span of 13 bases. The CDR3 spans 16 residues. Germline V gene lookup returns CDR1 MNHEY and CDR2 SVGAGI. The chain's CDR3 is CASSYTPGANNSPLHF. CDR3 bases: TGTGCCAGCAGTTACACACCAGGGGCGAATAATTCACCCCTCCACTTT.

The chain is built from TRBV7-2 and TRBJ2-1, with 15 positions matching TRBD2. Looked up from germline, CDR1 is SGHTA and CDR2 is FQGNSA. V shed 5 bases, J shed 8 bases, and the junction held 4 bases outside the gene matches. This CDR3 spans 15 amino acids. The CDR3 is CASSKGLAGGDEQFF. DNA of the CDR3: TGTGCCAGCAGCAAAGGACTAGCGGGGGGGGATGAGCAGTTCTTC.

This chain uses TRBV11-2 with TRBJ2-1, with a possible D match to TRBD1 (6 bases). The CDR3 sequence is 13 residues long. V shed 5 bases and J shed 7 bases, with 12 bases lying between them. Germline V gives CDR1 SGHAT, CDR2 FQNNGV. The CDR3 reads CASSAQGGNEQFF. CDR3 coding DNA: TGTGCCAGCAGCGCACAGGGTGGGAATGAGCAGTTCTTC.

The V call is TRBV4-1, the J call TRBJ2-2, with 10 bases that match TRBD2. V shed 4 bases, J shed 4 bases, and the junction held 6 bases outside the gene matches. CDR3 length: 16 amino acids. The germline gives CDR1 MGHRA, CDR2 YSYEKL. The CDR3 is CASSLSGGRATGELFF. The CDR3 DNA follows: TGCGCCAGCAGCCTTAGCGGGGGGAGGGCCACCGGGGAGCTGTTTTTT.

Concerning this clone: Sequence at one end of the junction differs from germline and may be a read error. This chain joins TRBV6-4 and TRBJ1-1; tentative D call: TRBD1 (5 bases). This CDR3 region has 14 residues. Germline lookup yields CDR1 MRHNA and CDR2 SNTAGT. The CDR3 loop reads CASSDQGGNTEDFF. In DNA, the CDR3 is TGTGCCAGCAGTGACCAGGGAGGGAACACTGAAGATTTCTTT.

The J gene is TRBJ1-1, the V gene TRBV30; D ambiguous. This CDR3 has 13 residues. V was pared by 0 bases and J by 0 bases, with 5 bases between. Germline-derived CDR1 and CDR2 are GTSNPN and SVGIG (reference sequence). The chain's CDR3 is CAWSVSVNTEAFF. The CDR3 nucleotides read TGTGCCTGGAGTGTGTCAGTGAACACTGAAGCTTTCTTT. Using reference TRBV30 and TRBJ1-1 for the parts outside the CDR3, the full variable domain is SQTIHQWPATLVQPVGSPLSLECTVEGTSNPNLYWYRQAAGRGLQLLFYSVGIGQISSEVPQNLSASRPQDRQFILSSKKLLLSDSGFYLCAWSVSVNTEAFFGQGTRLTVV.

The chain's CDR3 is CASSRRGYEQYF. The CDR3 DNA is TGTGCCAGCAGTCGACGAGGCTACGAGCAGTACTTC. The chain couples TRBV5-6 to TRBJ2-7; D is uncertain. V lost 5 bases and J lost 3, with 9 bases in between. Germline V CDR1 and CDR2: SGHDT, YYEEEE. The CDR3 sequence is 12 residues long.

J is TRBJ1-1 and V is TRBV18; no clear D. Per germline, CDR1 KGHSH and CDR2 LQKENI. Trimming stripped 0 bases from V and 3 bases from J, with 5 bases between. CDR3 length equals 13 residues. The CDR3 DNA reads TGTGCCAGCTCACCACCGAGGGACACTGAAGCTTTCTTT. It codes for CASSPPRDTEAFF. The variable domain in full, completed from reference TRBV18 and TRBJ1-1, reads NAGVMQNPRHLVRRRGQEARLRCSPMKGHSHVYWYRQLPEEGLKFMVYLQKENIIDESGMPKERFSAEFPKEGPSILRIQQVVRGDSAAYFCASSPPRDTEAFFGQGTRLTVV.

The chain has TRBV25-1 and TRBJ1-2, with 7 bases fitting TRBD1. From germline, CDR1 is MGHDK and CDR2 SYGVNS. The CDR3 loop spans 14 amino acids. V trimming: 7 bases; J trimming: 3 bases; junction bases outside the gene matches: 8. The CDR3 sequence: CASKGEGAYYGYTF. CDR3 sequence (DNA): TGTGCCAGCAAGGGAGAGGGGGCCTACTATGGCTACACCTTC.

The chain employs TRBV27 and TRBJ1-2, with D tentatively TRBD1 (5 bases). This CDR3 comprises 15 residues. Trimming removed 0 bases from V and 4 bases from J, with 12 bases in between. Germline V lookup: CDR1 MNHEY, CDR2 SMNVEV (reference sequence). CDR3 protein: CASSLSSGSLYGYTF. The CDR3 nucleotides are TGTGCCAGCAGTTTATCATCAGGGTCCCTCTATGGCTACACCTTC.

V gene TRBV4-2 combines with J gene TRBJ1-4; a weak D match, TRBD1 (6 bases). Per the germline V gene, CDR1 is LGHNA and CDR2 is YNFKEQ. V was cut by 0 bases and J by 3 bases, with 14 bases left in between. CDR3 length equals 17 residues. The CDR3 loop reads CASSQEWGGASNEKLFF. The CDR3 nucleotides are TGTGCCAGCAGCCAAGAGTGGGGGGGGGCGTCTAATGAAAAACTGTTTTTT.

In regard to this clone: The sample holds other DNA sequences that translate to the same CDR3. The V call is TRBV6-5, the J call TRBJ2-1; a possible D gene is TRBD2 (5 bases). V was shortened by 5 bases and J by 10 bases, with 9 bases between the two germline ends. The germline V gene has CDR1 MNHEY and CDR2 SVGAGI. This CDR3 comprises 11 residues. This CDR3 reads CASSPGGEQFF. CDR3 sequence (DNA): TGTGCCAGCAGTCCCGGCGGGGAGCAGTTCTTC.

The chain is built from TRBV2 and TRBJ2-4; possibly TRBD1 for D (5 bases). The V gene's germline CDR1 is SNHLY and CDR2 FYNNEI. The length of the CDR3 is 11 residues. Deletions cut 7 bases from V and 16 bases from J, with 17 bases between. The CDR3 coding sequence is TGTGCCAGCAAGGGGCTAGACGGGCACTACTTC. The encoded protein is CASKGLDGHYF.

The CDR3 protein is CASSATDGEAFF. CDR3 sequence (DNA): TGTGCCAGCAGCGCCACCGACGGGGAAGCTTTCTTT. This chain uses TRBV9 with TRBJ1-1; D is uncertain. Trimming pared 3 bases from V and 8 bases from J, leaving 11 bases between. This CDR3 comprises 12 residues. CDR1 is SGDLS, CDR2 YYNGEE, per germline.

This chain links TRBV9 with TRBJ1-1; D perhaps matches TRBD1 (6 bases). Germline V gene sequence: CDR1 SGDLS, CDR2 YYNGEE. CDR3 size: 16 residues. V was cut by 0 bases and J by 1 base, with 13 bases left in between. In nucleotides, the CDR3 is TGTGCCAGCAGCGTAGTCCTCAGGGGAGCGAACACTGAAGCTTTCTTT. Residues: CASSVVLRGANTEAFF.

The rearrangement uses TRBV19 and TRBJ2-2; 10 bases are a match to TRBD2. Trimming at V came to 6 bases and at J to 0 bases, leaving 7 bases not matched to a gene. The CDR3 consists of 17 residues. The germline V gene encodes CDR1 LNHDA and CDR2 SQIVND (reference sequence). The CDR3 is CASRRTSGSPNTGELFF. The CDR3 region has the DNA TGTGCCAGTAGACGGACTAGCGGATCACCGAACACCGGGGAGCTGTTTTTT.

This chain uses TRBV9 with TRBJ1-2; 7 bases match TRBD1. Germline V CDR1 and CDR2: SGDLS, YYNGEE. This CDR3 spans 14 amino acids. The ends lost 3 bases at V and 3 bases at J; junction bases unmatched: 5. The CDR3 protein is CASSAGGSYYGYTF. The CDR3 nucleotides are TGTGCCAGCAGCGCAGGGGGGTCGTACTATGGCTACACCTTC.

On this clone itself: This CDR3 is also generated by other DNA sequences in the sample. The chain carries TRBV6-6 and TRBJ1-1; no clear D gene. Germline CDR1 reads MNHNY; CDR2 reads SVGAGI (reference sequence). The CDR3 is made up of 12 amino acids. The V end lost 7 bases, the J end lost 8 bases, and 14 bases lay between the germline ends. CDR3 sequence: CASIKSAEEAFF. CDR3 nucleotides: TGTGCCAGCATCAAGTCGGCGGAGGAAGCTTTCTTT.

The chain joins TRBV5-1 to TRBJ1-1; no definite D call. This CDR3 has 17 residues. With 2 bases removed from V and 4 bases from J, the gap between germline ends came to 21 bases. Germline V gene sequence: CDR1 SGHRS, CDR2 YFSETQ. CDR3 in DNA: TGCGCCAGCAGCTTTACGGGGATCCGATGGGAGGGCACTGAAGCTTTCTTT. Protein: CASSFTGIRWEGTEAFF. Full variable domain (missing parts from reference TRBV5-1 and TRBJ1-1): KAGVTQTPRYLIKTRGQQVTLSCSPISGHRSVSWYQQTPGQGLQFLFEYFSETQRNKGNFPGRFSGRQFSNSRSEMNVSTLELGDSALYLCASSFTGIRWEGTEAFFGQGTRLTVV.

The chain couples TRBV5-6 to TRBJ2-7, with 7 bases lining up with TRBD1. Germline-derived CDR1 and CDR2 are SGHDT and YYEEEE. Losses at the gene ends were 4 bases for V and 1 base for J; bases not matched to a gene: 2. CDR3 size: 13 residues. The CDR3 DNA reads TGTGCCAGCAGCCCGGGACAGTCCTACGAGCAGTACTTC. This sequence encodes CASSPGQSYEQYF.

The chain recombines TRBV5-1 with TRBJ2-2; 7 nucleotides match TRBD2. The J segment lost 0 bases and the V segment lost 5 bases, leaving 4 bases of the junction unmatched. Germline V CDR1 and CDR2: SGHRS, YFSETQ. The CDR3 contains 15 residues. The CDR3 nucleotides read TGCGCCAGCAGTTCTAGCGGAGCGAACACCGGGGAGCTGTTTTTT. The encoded protein is CASSSSGANTGELFF.

The V and J genes are TRBV4-3 and TRBJ2-2; 13 nucleotides match TRBD2. The J segment lost 0 bases and the V segment lost 5 bases, leaving 9 bases of the junction unmatched. This CDR3 is 19 amino acids long. CDR1 and CDR2 from the germline V gene are LGHNA and YSLEER. CDR3 loop: CASSFKGTSGASNTGELFF. The CDR3 region has the DNA TGCGCCAGCAGCTTTAAAGGGACTAGCGGGGCCTCGAACACCGGGGAGCTGTTTTTT.

This sequence joins TRBV27 and TRBJ1-6; D gene uncertain. This CDR3 contains 14 residues. The germline V gene has CDR1 MNHEY and CDR2 SMNVEV (reference sequence). The V gene lost 3 bases and the J gene lost 5 bases, with 8 bases spanning the gap. The CDR3 DNA reads as TGTGCCAGCAGTTTTTTGGAGGATAATTCACCCCTCCACTTT. As protein: CASSFLEDNSPLHF.

The chain carries TRBV1 and TRBJ1-4. TRBV1 is reported as a pseudogene. The CDR3 runs 16 residues. The CDR3 spells CTSSQDIGLCVEKLFF. CDR3 DNA: TGCACCAGCAGCCAAGATATCGGACTGTGTGTTGAAAAACTGTTTTTT.

The CDR3 is CASSQDRAWGYTF. In DNA, the CDR3 is TGCGCCAGCAGCCAAGACAGGGCTTGGGGCTACACCTTC. V usage is TRBV4-1 and J usage is TRBJ1-2; D may be TRBD1 (5 bases). CDR1 is MGHRA, CDR2 YSYEKL, per germline. This CDR3 spans 13 amino acids. Trimming left V 0 bases short and J 8 bases short, with 10 bases between.

CDR3 DNA sequence: TGTGCCAGCAGCTTAGCGGGACAGGGGATCGGAAGTGAAAAACTGTTTTTT. It specifies CASSLAGQGIGSEKLFF. The chain carries TRBV7-9 and TRBJ1-4; TRBD1 agrees at 10 bases. The CDR3 sequence is 17 residues long. CDR1 SEHNR and CDR2 FQNEAQ come from the germline V gene (reference sequence). Trimming took 0 bases from V and 7 from J; bases not matched to a gene: 8.

The chain uses TRBV18 and TRBJ1-3; the match to TRBD1 covers 7 bases. In germline, CDR1 is KGHSH, CDR2 LQKENI. V lost 5 bases to trimming and J lost 4 bases; unmatched junction nucleotides: 8. The CDR3 runs 15 residues. The CDR3 loop reads CASSYSTGLGNTIYF. DNA of the CDR3: TGTGCCAGCTCATACTCGACAGGGTTGGGAAACACCATATATTTT.